This entry concerns a single T cell receptor (beta chain). The CDR3 has 13 residues. The V gene's germline CDR1 is GTSNPN and CDR2 SVGIG (reference sequence). V lost 0 bases and J 0 bases, leaving 6 bases between the germline ends. This sample is part of a study of blood T cell repertoires in COVID-19. The data were produced by immunoSEQ multiplex PCR, yet TCRdb's version contains in-frame clones alone and is incomplete. The sample consists of approximately 93,000 clones, around 72% of them appearing once. The V call is TRBV30, the J call TRBJ2-7; D is undetermined. The sample comprised peripheral blood. The clonotype was recovered from a woman over 75 with acute or convalescent COVID-19. The CDR3 sequence: CAWSVQNSYEQYF. CDR3 coding DNA: TGTGCCTGGAGTGTACAGAACTCCTACGAGCAGTACTTC.